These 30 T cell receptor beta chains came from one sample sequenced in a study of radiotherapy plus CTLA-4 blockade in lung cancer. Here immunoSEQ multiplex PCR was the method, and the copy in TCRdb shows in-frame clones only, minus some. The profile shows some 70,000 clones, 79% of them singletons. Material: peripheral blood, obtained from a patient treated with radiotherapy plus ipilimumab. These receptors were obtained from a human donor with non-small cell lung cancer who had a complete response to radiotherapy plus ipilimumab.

CDR3: CASSHRGLGAEAFF. The CDR3 coding sequence is TGTGCCAGCAGCCACAGGGGGTTGGGGGCTGAAGCTTTCTTT. The V and J genes are TRBV11-2 and TRBJ1-1; 8 nucleotides match TRBD1. The V and J ends lost 5 bases and 6 bases, in that order; junction bases with no gene match: 8. The CDR3 is 14 residues long. Germline-derived CDR1 and CDR2 are SGHAT and FQNNGV.

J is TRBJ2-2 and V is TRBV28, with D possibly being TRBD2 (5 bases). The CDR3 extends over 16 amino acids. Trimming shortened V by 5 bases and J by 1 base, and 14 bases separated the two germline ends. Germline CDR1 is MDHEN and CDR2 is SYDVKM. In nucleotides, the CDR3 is TGTGCCAGCAGTGCAGGACTGAGACTGAACACCGGGGAGCTGTTTTTT. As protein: CASSAGLRLNTGELFF.

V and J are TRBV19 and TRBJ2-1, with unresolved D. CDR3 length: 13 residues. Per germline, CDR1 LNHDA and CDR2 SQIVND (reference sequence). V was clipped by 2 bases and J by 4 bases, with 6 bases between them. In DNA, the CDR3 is TGTGCCAGTAGTATAAGACCTTACAATGAGCAGTTCTTC. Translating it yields CASSIRPYNEQFF. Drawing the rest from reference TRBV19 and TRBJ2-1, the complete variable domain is DGGITQSPKYLFRKEGQNVTLSCEQNLNHDAMYWYRQDPGQGLRLIYYSQIVNDFQKGDIAEGYSVSREKKESFPLTVTSAQKNPTAFYLCASSIRPYNEQFFGPGTRLTVL.

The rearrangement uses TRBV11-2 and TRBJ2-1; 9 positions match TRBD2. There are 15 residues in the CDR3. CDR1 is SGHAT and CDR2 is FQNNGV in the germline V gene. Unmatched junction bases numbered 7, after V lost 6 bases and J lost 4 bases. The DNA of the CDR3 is TGTGCCAGCAGACCTAGACTAGCGGTATACAATGAGCAGTTCTTC. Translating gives CASRPRLAVYNEQFF. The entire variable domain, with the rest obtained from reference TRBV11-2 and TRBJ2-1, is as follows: EAGVAQSPRYKIIEKRQSVAFWCNPISGHATLYWYQQILGQGPKLLIQFQNNGVVDDSQLPKDRFSAERLKGVDSTLKIQPAKLEDSAVYLCASRPRLAVYNEQFFGPGTRLTVL.

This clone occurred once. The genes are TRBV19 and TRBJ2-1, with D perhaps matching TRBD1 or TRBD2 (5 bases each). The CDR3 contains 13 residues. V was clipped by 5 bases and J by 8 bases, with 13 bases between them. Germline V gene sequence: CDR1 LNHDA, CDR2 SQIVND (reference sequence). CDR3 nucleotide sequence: TGTGCCAGTAGTCTAAATGGGGGTGATGAGCAGTTCTTC. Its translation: CASSLNGGDEQFF.

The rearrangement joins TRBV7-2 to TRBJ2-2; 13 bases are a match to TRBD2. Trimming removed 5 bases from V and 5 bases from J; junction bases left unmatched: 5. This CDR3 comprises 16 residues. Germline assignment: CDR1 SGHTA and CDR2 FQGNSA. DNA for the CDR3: TGTGCCAGCAGCCACAGGACTAGCGGGAGAACCGGGGAGCTGTTTTTT. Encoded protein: CASSHRTSGRTGELFF.

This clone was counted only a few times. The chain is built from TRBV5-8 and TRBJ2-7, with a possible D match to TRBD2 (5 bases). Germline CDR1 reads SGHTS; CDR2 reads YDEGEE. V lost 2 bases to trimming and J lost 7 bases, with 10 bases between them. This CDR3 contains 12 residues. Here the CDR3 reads CASSLQRREQYV. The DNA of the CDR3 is TGTGCCAGCAGCTTACAGAGGAGGGAGCAGTACGTC.

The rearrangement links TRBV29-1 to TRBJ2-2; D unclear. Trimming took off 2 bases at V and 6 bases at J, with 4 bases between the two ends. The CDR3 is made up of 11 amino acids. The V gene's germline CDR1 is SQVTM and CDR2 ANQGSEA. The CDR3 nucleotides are TGCAGCGTTGAACAGCCCGGGGAGCTGTTTTTT. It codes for CSVEQPGELFF.

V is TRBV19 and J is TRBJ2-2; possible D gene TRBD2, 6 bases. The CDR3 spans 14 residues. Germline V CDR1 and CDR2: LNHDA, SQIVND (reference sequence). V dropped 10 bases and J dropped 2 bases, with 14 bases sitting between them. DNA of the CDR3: TGTGCCACACGTCGGGGGAGCAACACCGGGGAGCTGTTTTTT. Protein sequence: CATRRGSNTGELFF.

Here the CDR3 reads CASSSADRAANYGYTF. The DNA for the CDR3 is TGTGCCAGCAGTTCGGCCGACAGGGCAGCAAACTATGGCTACACCTTC. This rearrangement joins TRBV6-5 to TRBJ1-2; 7 bases match TRBD1. The CDR3 has 16 amino acids. J gave up 2 bases and V 4 bases, and 10 bases lay outside the gene matches. Germline V gene lookup returns CDR1 MNHEY and CDR2 SVGAGI.

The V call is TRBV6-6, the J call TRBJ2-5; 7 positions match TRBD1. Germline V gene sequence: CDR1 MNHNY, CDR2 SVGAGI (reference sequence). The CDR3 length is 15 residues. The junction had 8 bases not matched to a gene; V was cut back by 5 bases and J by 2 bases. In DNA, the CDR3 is TGTGCCAGCAGTGGGAAGACAGGGATGCAAGAGACCCAGTACTTC. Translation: CASSGKTGMQETQYF.

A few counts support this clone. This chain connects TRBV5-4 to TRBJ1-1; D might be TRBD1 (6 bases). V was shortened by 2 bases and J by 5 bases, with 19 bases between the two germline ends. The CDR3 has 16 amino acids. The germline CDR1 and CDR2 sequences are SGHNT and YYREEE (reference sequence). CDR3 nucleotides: TGTGCCAGCAGCTTCTCCAGGGGCCTGAGGGATACTGAAGCTTTCTTT. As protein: CASSFSRGLRDTEAFF. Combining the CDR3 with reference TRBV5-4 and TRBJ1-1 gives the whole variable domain ETGVTQSPTHLIKTRGQQVTLRCSSQSGHNTVSWYQQALGQGPQFIFQYYREEENGRGNFPPRFSGLQFPNYSSELNVNALELDDSALYLCASSFSRGLRDTEAFFGQGTRLTVV.

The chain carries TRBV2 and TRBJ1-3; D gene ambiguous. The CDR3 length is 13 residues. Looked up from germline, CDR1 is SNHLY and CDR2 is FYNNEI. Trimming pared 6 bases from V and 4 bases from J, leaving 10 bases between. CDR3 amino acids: CASRQSSGNTIYF. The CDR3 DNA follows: TGTGCCAGCAGGCAGTCGTCCGGAAACACCATATATTTT.

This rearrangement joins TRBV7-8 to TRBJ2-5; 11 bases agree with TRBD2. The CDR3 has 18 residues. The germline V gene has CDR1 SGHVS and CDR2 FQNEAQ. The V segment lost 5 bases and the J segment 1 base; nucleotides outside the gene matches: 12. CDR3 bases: TGTGCCAGCAGCAGTCAGCGGTCGGGACTAGCGGTCCAAGAGACCCAGTACTTC. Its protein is CASSSQRSGLAVQETQYF.

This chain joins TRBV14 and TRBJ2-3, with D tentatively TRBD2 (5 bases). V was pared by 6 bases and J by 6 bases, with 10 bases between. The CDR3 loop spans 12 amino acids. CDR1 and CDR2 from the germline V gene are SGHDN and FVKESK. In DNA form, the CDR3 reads TGTGCCAGCAGACGGACGGGGGATACGCAGTATTTT. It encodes CASRRTGDTQYF.

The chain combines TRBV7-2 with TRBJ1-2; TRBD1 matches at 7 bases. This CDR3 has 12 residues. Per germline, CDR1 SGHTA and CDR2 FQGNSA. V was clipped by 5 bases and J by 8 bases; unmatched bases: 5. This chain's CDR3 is CASSESRGGYTF. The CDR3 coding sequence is TGTGCCAGCAGCGAATCCAGGGGGGGCTACACCTTC.

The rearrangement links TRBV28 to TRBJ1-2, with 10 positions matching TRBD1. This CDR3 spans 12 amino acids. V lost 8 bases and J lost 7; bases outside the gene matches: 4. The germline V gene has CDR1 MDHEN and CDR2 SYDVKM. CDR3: CASRQGAGGYTF. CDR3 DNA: TGTGCCAGCCGACAGGGGGCTGGTGGCTACACCTTC.

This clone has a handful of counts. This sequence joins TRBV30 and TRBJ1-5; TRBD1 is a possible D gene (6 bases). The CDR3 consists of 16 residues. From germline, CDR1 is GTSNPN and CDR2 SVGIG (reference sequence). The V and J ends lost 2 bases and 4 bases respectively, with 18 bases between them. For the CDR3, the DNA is TGTGCCTGGAGTTCTCTTACCGGGACAAGGAATCAGCCCCAGCATTTT. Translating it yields CAWSSLTGTRNQPQHF.

CDR3 protein: CASSESSLSEGRRFF. The CDR3 bases are TGTGCCAGCAGTGAATCCTCCCTGTCCGAGGGTCGGAGGTTCTTC. The V and J genes are TRBV2 and TRBJ2-1, with a tentative D call TRBD2 (5 bases). The germline V and J ends were trimmed by 2 bases and 15 bases, with 23 bases remaining between them. Per germline, CDR1 SNHLY and CDR2 FYNNEI. The CDR3 sequence is 15 residues long.

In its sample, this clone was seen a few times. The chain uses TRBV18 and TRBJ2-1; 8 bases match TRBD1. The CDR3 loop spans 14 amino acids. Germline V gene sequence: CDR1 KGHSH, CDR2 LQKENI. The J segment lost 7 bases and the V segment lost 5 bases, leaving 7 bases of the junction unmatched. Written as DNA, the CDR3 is TGTGCCAGCTCAGCGGACAGGGCGGCGAATGAGCAGTTCTTC. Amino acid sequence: CASSADRAANEQFF. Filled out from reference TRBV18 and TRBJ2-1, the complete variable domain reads NAGVMQNPRHLVRRRGQEARLRCSPMKGHSHVYWYRQLPEEGLKFMVYLQKENIIDESGMPKERFSAEFPKEGPSILRIQQVVRGDSAAYFCASSADRAANEQFFGPGTRLTVL.

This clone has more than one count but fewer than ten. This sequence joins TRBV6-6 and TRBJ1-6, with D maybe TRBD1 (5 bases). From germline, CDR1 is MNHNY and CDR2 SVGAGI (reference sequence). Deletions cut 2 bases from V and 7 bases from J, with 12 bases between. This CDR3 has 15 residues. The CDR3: CASSYDSLLNSPLHF. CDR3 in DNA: TGTGCCAGCAGTTACGACAGCTTATTAAATTCACCCCTCCACTTT.

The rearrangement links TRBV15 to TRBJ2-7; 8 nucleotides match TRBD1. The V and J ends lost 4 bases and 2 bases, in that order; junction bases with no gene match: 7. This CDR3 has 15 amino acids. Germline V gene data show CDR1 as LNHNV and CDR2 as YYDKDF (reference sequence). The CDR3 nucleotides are TGTGCCACCAGCACCAAGGACAGGGCGGCCTACGAGCAGTACTTC. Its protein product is CATSTKDRAAYEQYF.

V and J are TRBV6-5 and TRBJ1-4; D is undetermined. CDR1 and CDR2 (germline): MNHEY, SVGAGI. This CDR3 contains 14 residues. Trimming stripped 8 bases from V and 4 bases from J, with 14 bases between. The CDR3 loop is CASARITFNEKLFF. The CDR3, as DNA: TGTGCCAGCGCTCGAATTACTTTTAATGAAAAACTGTTTTTT.

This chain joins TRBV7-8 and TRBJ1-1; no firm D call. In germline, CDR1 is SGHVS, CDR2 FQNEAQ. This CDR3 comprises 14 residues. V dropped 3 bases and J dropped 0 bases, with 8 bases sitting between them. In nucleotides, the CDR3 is TGTGCCAGCAGCTTTCAGTCCATGAACACTGAAGCTTTCTTT. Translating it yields CASSFQSMNTEAFF.

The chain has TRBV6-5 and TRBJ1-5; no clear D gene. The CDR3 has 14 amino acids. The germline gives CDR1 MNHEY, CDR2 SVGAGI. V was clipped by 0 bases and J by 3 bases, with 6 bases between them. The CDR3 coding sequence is TGTGCCAGCAGTTACTCGACTTTCAATCAGCCCCAGCATTTT. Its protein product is CASSYSTFNQPQHF.

Here the CDR3 DNA reads TGTGCCAGCAGCTTTATCGTGGGAGAGACCCAGTACTTC. Its protein is CASSFIVGETQYF. This chain links TRBV5-4 with TRBJ2-5; unclear D gene. Per the germline V gene, CDR1 is SGHNT and CDR2 is YYREEE (reference sequence). CDR3 length: 13 residues. The V end was cut by 2 bases, the J end by 4 bases, with 9 bases between.

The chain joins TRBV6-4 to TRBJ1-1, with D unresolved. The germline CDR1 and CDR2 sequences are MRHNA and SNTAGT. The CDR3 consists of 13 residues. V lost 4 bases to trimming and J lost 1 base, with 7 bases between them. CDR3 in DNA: TGTGCCAGCAGTGTGGAGCGGAACACTGAAGCTTTCTTT. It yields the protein CASSVERNTEAFF.

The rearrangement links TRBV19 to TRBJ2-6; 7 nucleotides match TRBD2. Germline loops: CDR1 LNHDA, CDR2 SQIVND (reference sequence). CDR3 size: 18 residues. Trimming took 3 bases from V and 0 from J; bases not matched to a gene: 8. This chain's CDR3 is CASSIPAGAYSGANVLTF. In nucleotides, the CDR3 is TGTGCCAGTAGTATTCCGGCGGGAGCCTACTCTGGGGCCAACGTCCTGACTTTC.

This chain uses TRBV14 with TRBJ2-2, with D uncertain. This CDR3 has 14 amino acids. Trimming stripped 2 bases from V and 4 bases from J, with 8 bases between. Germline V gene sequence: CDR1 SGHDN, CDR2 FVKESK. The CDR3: CASSQSTITGELFF. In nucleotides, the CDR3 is TGTGCCAGCAGCCAAAGCACGATCACCGGGGAGCTGTTTTTT.

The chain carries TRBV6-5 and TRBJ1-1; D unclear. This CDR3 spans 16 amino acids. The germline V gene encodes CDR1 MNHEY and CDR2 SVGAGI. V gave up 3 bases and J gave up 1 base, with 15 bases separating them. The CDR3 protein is CASSYYSPLGNTEAFF. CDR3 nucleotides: TGTGCCAGCAGTTATTACTCACCCTTGGGGAACACTGAAGCTTTCTTT.